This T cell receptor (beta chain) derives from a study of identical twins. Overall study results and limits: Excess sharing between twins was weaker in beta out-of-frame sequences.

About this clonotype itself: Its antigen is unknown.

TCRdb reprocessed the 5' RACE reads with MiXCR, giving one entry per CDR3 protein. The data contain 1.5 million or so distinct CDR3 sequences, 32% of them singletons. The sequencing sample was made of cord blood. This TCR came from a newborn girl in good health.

The CDR3 loop reads CASSQDRFRYNEQFF. The CDR3 coding sequence is TGCGCCAGCAGCCAAGATCGCTTCAGGTACAATGAGCAGTTCTTC. This chain uses TRBV4-1 with TRBJ2-1; no definite D call. CDR1 is MGHRA, CDR2 YSYEKL, per germline. With 0 bases removed from V and 4 bases from J, the gap between germline ends came to 10 bases. CDR3 length: 15 amino acids.